This paragraph covers one T cell receptor beta chain sequence. This entry comes from a study of PD-L1 blockade in urothelial cancer. The overall study: Patients began atezolizumab, 1,200 mg intravenously every 3 weeks, at some point between 2012 and 2014. Blood was subjected to analysis at 3 weeks (second dose) and 6 weeks following treatment start. Typically, measured as a median, blood samples had about 140,000 T cells.

This CDR3 is 14 amino acids long. CDR1 is LGHNT, CDR2 FRNRAP, per germline. Trimming stripped 5 bases from V and 1 base from J, with 11 bases between. Regarding time point: pretreatment peripheral blood. The patients had locally advanced or metastatic urothelial carcinoma. Profiled with immunoSEQ multiplex PCR; TCRdb holds only in-frame clones, not every one. Among about 51,000 clones, about 86% were seen once, and the ten largest hold roughly 22%. The chain links TRBV12-5 to TRBJ1-2, with D tentatively TRBD1 (5 bases). The sequencing used PBMCs, collected around atezolizumab (anti-PD-L1) treatment. The receptor was derived from a man in his 60s with urothelial cancer. The CDR3 here is CASGRTTVNYGYTF. As DNA, the CDR3 is TGTGCTAGTGGTCGAACGACAGTTAACTATGGCTACACCTTC.